One sample yielded the 27 T cell receptor beta chains listed below, sequenced in a study of T cell clonality in common variable immunodeficiency. Clones were read by immunoSEQ multiplex PCR, and TCRdb kept only the in-frame ones, dropping some. The repertoire consists of about 52,000 clones, none detected only once. Material: peripheral blood mononuclear cells. The receptors originated from a person between 18 and 75 years old in good health.

In its sample, this clone was seen many times. Read coverage stops 3 residues before the CDR3 terminus; the germline J gene supplies the remainder. The chain is built from TRBV5-6 and TRBJ1-4, with D uncertain. Germline V gives CDR1 SGHDT, CDR2 YYEEEE. The CDR3 length is 15 residues. Trimming cost V 0 bases and J 0 bases, with 6 bases left between them. The CDR3 is CASSLGGATNEKLFF. CDR3 DNA, as far as it was read: TGTGCCAGCAGCTTGGGCGGAGCAACTAATGAAAAA.

Ten or more counts support this clone. The CDR3 end is not reached by the read, which stops 3 residues before it; the germline J gene fills it in. The V and J genes are TRBV20-1 and TRBJ2-1; 8 bases are shared with TRBD2. The CDR3 runs 15 residues. Germline V gene sequence: CDR1 DFQATT, CDR2 SNEGSKA (reference sequence). Unmatched junction bases numbered 8, after V lost 3 bases and J lost 4 bases. The CDR3 DNA, read in part, is TGCAGTGCTAGTAACGTACAGCGGGGGTACAATGAG. As protein: CSASNVQRGYNE. The entire CDR3 reads CSASNVQRGYNEQFF.

This clone was counted many times. At one boundary the junction diverges from the germline segment, which might be a read error. The read halts 3 residues ahead of the CDR3 end, with the missing end drawn from the germline J gene. The V and J genes are TRBV7-7 and TRBJ1-4; 8 positions match TRBD1. This CDR3 has 15 amino acids. In germline, CDR1 is SSHAT, CDR2 FNYEAQ (reference sequence). The CDR3 loop reads CASSPDRGTNEKLFF. The DNA read from the CDR3 is TGTGCTAGCAGCCCAGACAGGGGAACTAATGAAAAA.

This clone was counted only a few times. Read sequence stops 3 residues before the CDR3 end, and the germline J gene provides the missing end. This chain joins TRBV5-1 and TRBJ2-7; TRBD2 matches 8 bases. CDR1 and CDR2 (germline): SGHRS, YFSETQ. With 4 bases clipped from V and 2 bases from J, the junction kept 11 bases outside the gene matches. The CDR3 runs 16 residues. The sequenced CDR3 bases are TGCGCCAGCAGCAAGAGTCCGGGGGGGCGGACCTACGAG. This sequence encodes CASSKSPGGRTYE. The CDR3 in its entirety is CASSKSPGGRTYEQYF.

In its sample, this clone was seen a few times. The read stops 3 residues short of the end of the CDR3; the missing end is completed from the germline J gene. The chain links TRBV18 to TRBJ1-3, with TRBD1 matching 9 bases. From germline, CDR1 is KGHSH and CDR2 LQKENI. Losses at the gene ends were 4 bases for V and 7 bases for J; bases not matched to a gene: 5. The length of the CDR3 is 14 residues. The covered CDR3 bases are TGTGCCAGCTCACGGGACAGGGATCGTAACACC. It specifies CASSRDRDRNT. The full CDR3 protein reads CASSRDRDRNTIYF.

This clone was counted a few times. The observed sequence ends 3 residues before the CDR3 terminus, with the missing tail filled in from the germline J gene. The chain links TRBV10-2 to TRBJ1-2, with D perhaps TRBD1 (6 bases). Trimming shortened V by 2 bases and J by 4 bases, and 8 bases separated the two germline ends. The CDR3 contains 13 residues. Per germline, CDR1 WSHSY and CDR2 SAAADI. This chain's CDR3 is CASSEQGTYGYTF. CDR3 bases read: TGCGCCAGCAGTGAGCAGGGGACCTATGGC.

Concerning this clone: The read halts 3 residues ahead of the CDR3 end, with the missing end drawn from the germline J gene. The V call is TRBV30, the J call TRBJ2-7; D not certain. The germline gives CDR1 GTSNPN, CDR2 SVGIG (reference sequence). The CDR3 extends over 12 amino acids. V gave up 7 bases and J gave up 3 bases, with 13 bases separating them. CDR3 DNA, as far as it was read: TGTGCCTTTTCCACTACCGGCTACGAG. Its protein is CAFSTTGYE. The complete CDR3 sequence is CAFSTTGYEQYF.

This clone was counted many times. Read data end 3 residues before the CDR3 end; the end is taken from the germline J gene. V gene TRBV7-3 combines with J gene TRBJ2-7; 14 nucleotides agree with TRBD2. This CDR3 comprises 16 residues. Germline V CDR1 and CDR2: SGHTA, FQGTGA. Unmatched junction bases numbered 7, after V lost 5 bases and J lost 4 bases. The CDR3 DNA, read in part, is TGTGCCAGCAGCCAAAGACTAGCGGGAGGGAGGTACGAG. Amino acid sequence: CASSQRLAGGRYE. The whole CDR3 protein is CASSQRLAGGRYEQYF.

This clone was detected ten times or more. The sequence runs out 3 residues before the end of the CDR3; the remainder is reconstructed from the germline J gene. The chain has TRBV13 and TRBJ2-1; the D gene is possibly TRBD2 (5 bases). The V end was cut by 2 bases, the J end by 5 bases, with 19 bases between. The CDR3 is made up of 17 amino acids. The V gene's germline CDR1 is PRHDT and CDR2 FYEKMQ (reference sequence). This CDR3 is CASSLPSAGLWDNEQFF. CDR3 DNA (partial): TGTGCCAGCAGCTTACCCTCGGCGGGCCTGTGGGACAATGAG.

This clone was picked up many times. Sequencing ends 3 residues short of the CDR3 end; the germline J gene provides the rest. This chain connects TRBV5-4 to TRBJ2-3, with 10 bases matching TRBD2. V was pared by 2 bases and J by 5 bases, with 5 bases of the junction left unmatched. CDR3 size: 15 residues. Per the germline V gene, CDR1 is SGHNT and CDR2 is YYREEE (reference sequence). CDR3 loop: CASSLSGGAGDTQYF. Partial CDR3 DNA: TGTGCCAGCAGCTTAAGCGGGGGGGCCGGAGATACG.

This clone was recorded many times. The DNA ends 3 residues before the CDR3 does, and the rest of the CDR3 is filled in from the germline J gene. Other nucleotide sequences in the sample specify the same CDR3. V is TRBV6-1 and J is TRBJ1-2, with TRBD1 matching 8 bases. The CDR3 contains 15 residues. Per the germline V gene, CDR1 is MNHNS and CDR2 is SASEGT. The CDR3 bases that were read are TGTGCCAGCAGTGAACCTGGACAGGGCATCTACGGC. Protein product: CASSEPGQGIYG. From start to end, the CDR3 is CASSEPGQGIYGYTF.

This clone appeared a few times. The CDR3 goes on 3 residues after the read ends, and that part is filled in from the germline J gene. This sequence joins TRBV5-1 and TRBJ2-3, with 8 bases aligning to TRBD2. The CDR3 runs 15 residues. The germline V gene has CDR1 SGHRS and CDR2 YFSETQ. The CDR3 region is CASSLAGLAQETQYF. CDR3 DNA (partial): TGCGCCAGCAGCTTGGCTGGACTAGCCCAAGAGACG.

This clone was picked up many times. Read data end 3 residues before the CDR3 end; the end is taken from the germline J gene. J is TRBJ2-3 and V is TRBV5-1; D might be TRBD1 (6 bases). The germline CDR1 and CDR2 sequences are SGHRS and YFSETQ. V was clipped by 7 bases and J by 2 bases, with 17 bases between them. The CDR3 contains 15 residues. The sequenced CDR3 bases are TGCGCCAGCCGCCTCTCGACAGGAGACACAGATACG. It yields the protein CASRLSTGDTDT. The CDR3, in full, reads CASRLSTGDTDTQYF.

This clone was seen repeatedly, ten times or more. The read ends 3 residues before the CDR3 terminus; that terminus is restored from the germline J gene. This chain connects TRBV29-1 to TRBJ2-5; possibly TRBD1 for D (7 bases). CDR3 length: 13 residues. V lost 6 bases to trimming and J lost 1 base, with 12 bases between them. CDR1 SQVTM and CDR2 ANQGSEA come from the germline V gene. CDR3: CSVNRGLQETQYF. Partial CDR3 DNA: TGCAGCGTCAACAGGGGACTCCAAGAGACC.

This clone was seen ten or more times. The CDR3 goes on 3 residues after the read ends, and that part is filled in from the germline J gene. V is TRBV9 and J is TRBJ2-5; D perhaps matches TRBD2 (5 bases). The CDR3 runs 14 residues. The V gene lost 3 bases and the J gene lost 5 bases, with 14 bases spanning the gap. Germline V gene lookup returns CDR1 SGDLS and CDR2 YYNGEE. CDR3 DNA (partial): TGTGCCAGCAGCGAAACTAGTAAATGGGAGACC. It is translated as CASSETSKWET. In full, the CDR3 reads CASSETSKWETQYF.

This clone was counted at least ten times. The CDR3 is cut off 3 residues early in the read; its end comes from the germline J gene. This sequence joins TRBV20-1 and TRBJ2-7; 9 positions match TRBD1. J was trimmed by 1 base and V by 5 bases; bases with no gene match: 6. The germline V gene encodes CDR1 DFQATT and CDR2 SNEGSKA (reference sequence). The length of the CDR3 is 14 residues. The CDR3 here is CSALRTGASYEQYF. Incomplete CDR3 DNA: TGCAGTGCTCTTCGGACAGGGGCATCCTACGAG.

This clone was counted at least ten times. The sequenced fragment ends 3 residues before the CDR3 boundary, so the rest is inferred from the germline J gene. The chain combines TRBV29-1 with TRBJ1-3; 8 nucleotides agree with TRBD1. The junction had 2 bases not matched to a gene; V was cut back by 6 bases and J by 4 bases. This CDR3 is 12 amino acids long. Per germline, CDR1 SQVTM and CDR2 ANQGSEA. CDR3: CSVGQGGNTIYF. The part of the CDR3 DNA that was read is TGCAGCGTCGGACAGGGCGGAAACACC.

This clone was counted ten times or more. The CDR3 goes on 3 residues after the read ends, and that part is filled in from the germline J gene. The J gene is TRBJ1-5, the V gene TRBV20-1; maybe TRBD1 (5 bases). The CDR3 spans 14 residues. From germline, CDR1 is DFQATT and CDR2 SNEGSKA (reference sequence). Trimming pared 1 base from V and 2 bases from J, leaving 9 bases between. Partial CDR3 DNA: TGCAGTGCTAGAGGAACAGGCCGCAATCAGCCC. Translated: CSARGTGRNQP. The whole CDR3 protein is CSARGTGRNQPQHF.

In this sample, this clone turned up many times. One junction end disagrees with the germline gene, perhaps due to a read error. The CDR3 sequence: CASTLGAGIYEQYF. The part of the CDR3 DNA that was read is TGCGCCAGCACCTTGGGAGCGGGGATCTACGAG. The chain links TRBV5-1 to TRBJ2-7, with 7 bases fitting TRBD2. The DNA ends 3 residues before the CDR3 does, and the rest of the CDR3 is filled in from the germline J gene. The CDR3 length is 14 residues. Germline V gene data show CDR1 as SGHRS and CDR2 as YFSETQ. Complete variable domain (other parts from reference TRBV5-1 and TRBJ2-7): KAGVTQTPRYLIKTRGQQVTLSCSPISGHRSVSWYQQTPGQGLQFLFEYFSETQRNKGNFPGRFSGRQFSNSRSEMNVSTLELGDSALYLCASTLGAGIYEQYFGPGTRLTVT.

This clone was seen at least ten times. The CDR3 protein is CASSHQASGSYEQYF. The DNA read from the CDR3 is TGTGCCAGCAGTCACCAGGCTAGCGGGAGTTACGAG. This chain joins TRBV27 and TRBJ2-7; 10 bases match TRBD2. The CDR3 goes on 3 residues after the read ends, and that part is filled in from the germline J gene. Trimming cost V 5 bases and J 4 bases; bases outside gene matches: 8. Per germline, CDR1 MNHEY and CDR2 SMNVEV (reference sequence). The CDR3 has 15 residues.

This clone was seen at least ten times. The read ends 3 residues before the CDR3 terminus; that terminus is restored from the germline J gene. V and J are TRBV7-6 and TRBJ2-1, with TRBD2 matching over 12 bases. The CDR3 length is 15 residues. Germline V lookup: CDR1 SGHVS, CDR2 FNYEAQ. V dropped 7 bases and J dropped 9; count of bases not matched to a gene: 10. This chain's CDR3 is CASTSTSGRGVEQFF. Partial CDR3 DNA: TGTGCCAGCACCTCGACTAGCGGGAGAGGGGTTGAG.

The table lists this clone with many counts. The read stops 3 residues short of the end of the CDR3; the missing end is completed from the germline J gene. The chain is built from TRBV20-1 and TRBJ2-3, with D uncertain. The CDR3 loop spans 16 amino acids. In germline, CDR1 is DFQATT, CDR2 SNEGSKA (reference sequence). V was trimmed by 3 bases and J by 0 bases, leaving 16 bases between them. CDR3 bases read: TGCAGTGCTAGCCCCCCGACTCGTGCTAGCACAGATACG. Its translation is CSASPPTRASTDT. The whole CDR3 is CSASPPTRASTDTQYF.

This clone has ten or more counts. The CDR3 sequence: CASSTPGQGAGNEQFF. The CDR3 DNA, read in part, is TGTGCCAGCAGTACCCCCGGACAGGGGGCGGGTAATGAG. V is TRBV28 and J is TRBJ2-1, with TRBD1 matching over 11 bases. The read terminates 3 residues ahead of where the CDR3 ends, so the germline J gene completes it. The germline CDR1 and CDR2 sequences are MDHEN and SYDVKM. The length of the CDR3 is 16 residues. V shed 5 bases, J shed 7 bases, and the junction held 10 bases outside the gene matches. Complete variable domain (other parts from reference TRBV28 and TRBJ2-1): DVKVTQSSRYLVKRTGEKVFLECVQDMDHENMFWYRQDPGLGLRLIYFSYDVKMKEKGDIPEGYSVSREKKERFSLILESASTNQTSMYLCASSTPGQGAGNEQFFGPGTRLTVL.

This clone was observed many times. Read sequence stops 3 residues before the CDR3 end, and the germline J gene provides the missing end. The genes are TRBV18 and TRBJ1-2, with 8 bases identical to TRBD1. This CDR3 is built from 15 residues. The V gene's germline CDR1 is KGHSH and CDR2 LQKENI. V lost 0 bases and J lost 6; bases outside the gene matches: 6. CDR3 in amino acids: CASSPPDRDQDGYTF. CDR3 DNA (partial): TGTGCCAGCTCACCACCGGACAGGGATCAGGATGGC.

This clone has ten or more counts. The read ends 3 residues before the CDR3 terminus; that terminus is restored from the germline J gene. The chain is built from TRBV5-1 and TRBJ2-7; possibly TRBD1 for D (6 bases). The CDR3 length is 15 residues. Germline CDR1 reads SGHRS; CDR2 reads YFSETQ. The V end lost 5 bases, the J end lost 3 bases, and 18 bases lay between the germline ends. Incomplete CDR3 DNA: TGCGCCAGCAGTTTACAGGGCGAATTCCTCTACGAG. This gives the protein CASSLQGEFLYE. From start to end, the CDR3 is CASSLQGEFLYEQYF.

On this clone: The sequence runs out 3 residues before the end of the CDR3; the remainder is reconstructed from the germline J gene. The V gene is TRBV2, the J gene TRBJ1-6, with D maybe TRBD1 (5 bases). The CDR3 loop spans 18 amino acids. The germline V gene has CDR1 SNHLY and CDR2 FYNNEI. V gave up 0 bases and J gave up 5 bases, with 17 bases separating them. The chain's CDR3 is CASSEAIKGLHDNSPLHF. CDR3 DNA, as far as it was read: TGTGCCAGCAGTGAAGCGATAAAGGGGCTTCACGATAATTCACCC.

This clone appeared many times. The CDR3 end lies 3 residues beyond the end of the read and is filled in from the germline J gene. The chain joins TRBV20-1 to TRBJ1-5, with D possibly matching TRBD1 (6 bases). Trimming cost V 1 base and J 6 bases, with 16 bases left between them. The CDR3 is made up of 15 amino acids. Germline CDR1 is DFQATT and CDR2 is SNEGSKA (reference sequence). CDR3: CSARANGQFFQPQHF. The sequenced part of the CDR3 DNA is TGCAGTGCTAGAGCGAATGGACAGTTCTTTCAGCCC.